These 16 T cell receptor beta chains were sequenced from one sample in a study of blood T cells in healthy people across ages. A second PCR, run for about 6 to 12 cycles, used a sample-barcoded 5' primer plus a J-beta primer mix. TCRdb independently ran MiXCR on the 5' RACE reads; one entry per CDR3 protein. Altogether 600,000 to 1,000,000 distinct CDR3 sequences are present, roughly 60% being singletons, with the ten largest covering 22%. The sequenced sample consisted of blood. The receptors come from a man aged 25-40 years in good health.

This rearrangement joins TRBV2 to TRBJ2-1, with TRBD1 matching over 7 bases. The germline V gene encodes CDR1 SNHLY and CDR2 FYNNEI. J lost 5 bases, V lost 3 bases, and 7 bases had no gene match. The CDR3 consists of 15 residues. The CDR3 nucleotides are TGTGCCAGCAGTGAGACGACAGGGCGCAACAATGAGCAGTTCTTC. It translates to CASSETTGRNNEQFF.

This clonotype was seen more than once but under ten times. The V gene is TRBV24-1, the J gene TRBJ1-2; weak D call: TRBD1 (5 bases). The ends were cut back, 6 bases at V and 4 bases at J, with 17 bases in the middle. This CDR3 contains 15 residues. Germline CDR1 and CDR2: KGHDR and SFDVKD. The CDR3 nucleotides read TGTGCCACCAGTCCTAGTGGGGGACCTATCTATGGCTACACCTTC. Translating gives CATSPSGGPIYGYTF.

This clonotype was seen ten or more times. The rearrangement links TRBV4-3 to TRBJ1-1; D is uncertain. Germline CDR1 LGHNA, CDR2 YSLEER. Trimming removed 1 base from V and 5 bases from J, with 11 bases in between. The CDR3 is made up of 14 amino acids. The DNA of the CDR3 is TGCGCCAGCAGCCAAGGGCGGGGATTGACTGAAGCTTTCTTT. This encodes CASSQGRGLTEAFF.

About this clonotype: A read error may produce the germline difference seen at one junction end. The CDR3 DNA reads as TGCGCCAGCAGCCATAGCTTGGGAGATACGCAGTATTTT. It specifies CASSHSLGDTQYF. The J gene is TRBJ2-3, the V gene TRBV14; no clear D. The CDR3 has 13 amino acids. CDR1 is SGHDN, CDR2 FVKESK, per germline.

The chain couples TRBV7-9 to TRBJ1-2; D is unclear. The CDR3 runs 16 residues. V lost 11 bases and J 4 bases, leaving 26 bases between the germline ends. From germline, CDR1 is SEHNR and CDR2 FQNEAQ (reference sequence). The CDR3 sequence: CAAQQPQGPEGYGYTF. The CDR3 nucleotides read TGTGCCGCACAGCAACCCCAAGGGCCCGAGGGCTATGGCTACACCTTC.

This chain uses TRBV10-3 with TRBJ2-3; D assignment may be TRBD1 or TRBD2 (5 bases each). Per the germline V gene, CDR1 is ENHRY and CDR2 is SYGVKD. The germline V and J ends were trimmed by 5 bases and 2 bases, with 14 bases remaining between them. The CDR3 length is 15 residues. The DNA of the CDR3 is TGTGCCATCAGTCGAGAGGGACCCCTCACAGATACGCAGTATTTT. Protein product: CAISREGPLTDTQYF.

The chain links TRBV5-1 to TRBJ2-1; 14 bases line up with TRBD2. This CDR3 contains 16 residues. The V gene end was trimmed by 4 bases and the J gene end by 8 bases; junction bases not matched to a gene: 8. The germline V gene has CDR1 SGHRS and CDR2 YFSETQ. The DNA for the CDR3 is TGCGCCAGCAGCGAACAGACTAGCGGGGGGGCCTATGAGCAGTTCTTC. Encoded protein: CASSEQTSGGAYEQFF.

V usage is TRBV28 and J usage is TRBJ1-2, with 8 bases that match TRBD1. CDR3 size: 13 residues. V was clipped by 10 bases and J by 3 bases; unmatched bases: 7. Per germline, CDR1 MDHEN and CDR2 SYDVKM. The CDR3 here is CATLDRADYGYTF. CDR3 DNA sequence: TGTGCCACCTTGGACAGGGCAGACTATGGCTACACCTTC.

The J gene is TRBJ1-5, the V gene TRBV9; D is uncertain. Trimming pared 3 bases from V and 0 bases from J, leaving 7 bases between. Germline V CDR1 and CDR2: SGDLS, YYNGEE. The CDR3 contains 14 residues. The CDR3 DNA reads TGTGCCAGCAGCGAAAAGAATAGCAATCAGCCCCAGCATTTT. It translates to CASSEKNSNQPQHF.

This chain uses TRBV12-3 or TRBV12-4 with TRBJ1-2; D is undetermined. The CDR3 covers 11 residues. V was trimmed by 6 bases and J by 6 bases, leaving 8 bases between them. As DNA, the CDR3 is TGTGCCAGCAGACTGCCCAATGGCTACACCTTC. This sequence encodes CASRLPNGYTF.

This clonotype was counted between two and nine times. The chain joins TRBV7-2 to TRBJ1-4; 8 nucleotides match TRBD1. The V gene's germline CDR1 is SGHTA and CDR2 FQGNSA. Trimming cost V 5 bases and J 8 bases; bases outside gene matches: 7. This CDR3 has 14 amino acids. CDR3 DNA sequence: TGTGCCAGCAGCCCAGGGGGCAAGGTAGAAAAACTGTTTTTT. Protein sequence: CASSPGGKVEKLFF.

The CDR3 region is CASSRGQTYSGANVLTF. As DNA, the CDR3 is TGTGCCTCCTCGAGGGGACAGACCTACTCTGGGGCCAACGTCCTGACTTTC. This rearrangement joins TRBV15 to TRBJ2-6; 7 bases are shared with TRBD1. V dropped 11 bases and J dropped 0; count of bases not matched to a gene: 13. The CDR3 is 17 amino acids. CDR1 and CDR2 from the germline V gene are LNHNV and YYDKDF (reference sequence).

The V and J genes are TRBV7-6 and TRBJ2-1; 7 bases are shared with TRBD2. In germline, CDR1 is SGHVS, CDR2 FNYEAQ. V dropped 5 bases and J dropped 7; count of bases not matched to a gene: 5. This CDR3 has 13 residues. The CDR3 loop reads CASSTRGENEQFF. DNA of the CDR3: TGTGCCAGCAGCACCCGGGGGGAAAATGAGCAGTTCTTC.

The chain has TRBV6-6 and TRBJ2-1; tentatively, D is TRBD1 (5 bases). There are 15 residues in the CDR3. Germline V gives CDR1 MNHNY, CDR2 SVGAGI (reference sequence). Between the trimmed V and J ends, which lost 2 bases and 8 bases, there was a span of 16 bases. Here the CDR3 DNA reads TGTGCCAGCAGTTACGGTCGGACATTTAACGATGAGCAGTTCTTC. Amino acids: CASSYGRTFNDEQFF.

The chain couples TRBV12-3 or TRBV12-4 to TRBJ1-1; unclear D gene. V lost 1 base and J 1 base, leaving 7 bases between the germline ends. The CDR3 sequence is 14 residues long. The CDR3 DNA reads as TGTGCCAGCAGTTTAGGAGTGGAGAACACTGAAGCTTTCTTT. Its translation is CASSLGVENTEAFF.

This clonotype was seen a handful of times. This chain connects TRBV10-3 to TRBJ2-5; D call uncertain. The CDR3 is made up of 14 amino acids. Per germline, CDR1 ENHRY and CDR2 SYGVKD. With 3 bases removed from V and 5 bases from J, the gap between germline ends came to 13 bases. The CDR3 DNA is TGTGCCATCAGTGACCCGGTGGGCGCGGAGACCCAGTACTTC. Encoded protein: CAISDPVGAETQYF.